A selection of T cell receptor beta chains follows, all from one sample in a study of human T cells and chemical hapten exposure. Via MiXCR, TCRdb re-called the RACE reads, giving one row per CDR3 protein. Counted here are about 51,000 distinct CDR3 sequences, 9.4% occurring once; the ten biggest clones make up around 15%. The sample here was whole blood, taken in connection with sensitization to the hapten diphenylcyclopropenone (DPC). These receptors all come from a woman in her 40s with alopecia areata. Some clones in this sample may be carry-over from other donors' samples. Each CDR3 is given with its conserved first and last residue.

J: TRBJ2-7; V: TRBV7-9; CDR3: CASSFQTDEQYF
J: TRBJ1-3; V: TRBV5-1; CDR3: CASSLEGGFGVFSGNTIYF
J: TRBJ1-5; V: TRBV30; CDR3: CAWSGQPNQPQHF
J: TRBJ2-7; V: TRBV14; CDR3: CASSQALGGTGKQYF
J: TRBJ1-2; V: TRBV6-6; CDR3: CASIKPGQGAYGYTF
J: TRBJ2-3; V: TRBV6-2/TRBV6-3; CDR3: CASSYPQGVTDTQYF
J: TRBJ2-3; V: TRBV5-1; CDR3: CASSLARGTDTQYF
J: TRBJ2-3; V: TRBV11-2; CDR3: CASSTRDPRTDTQYF
J: TRBJ2-1; V: TRBV6-2/TRBV6-3; CDR3: CASSDSIGQFF
J: TRBJ1-4; V: TRBV5-6; CDR3: CASSLVWAADEKLFF
J: TRBJ2-1; V: TRBV29-1; CDR3: CSVDGTRSSNEQFF
J: TRBJ2-1; V: TRBV20-1; CDR3: CSASEVSRGGIRNEQFF
J: TRBJ1-4; V: TRBV7-9; CDR3: CASSSGTATNEKLFF
J: TRBJ1-4; V: TRBV12-3/TRBV12-4; CDR3: CASSFFRGGTNEKLFF
J: TRBJ2-1; V: TRBV20-1; CDR3: CSARGGAGNEQFF